The rows below give T cell receptor beta chains drawn from one sample of a study of shared clonotypes between healthy human individuals. Data came from immunoSEQ multiplex PCR; TCRdb stores just in-frame clones and leaves some out. In the table there are roughly 2.5 million clones, just over 90% of which are singletons. Source material: naive CD4+ T cells sorted from blood. The receptors come from a man aged 18 to 30 in good health. Each CDR3 is given with its conserved first and last residue. The D gene is left open where the match is weak. Clone sizes are given selectively: once, few, many, or a class where the clone is expanded.

TRBV5-1	TRBJ2-7	once	TRBD2	CASSLALAGTYEQYF	TGCGCCAGCAGCTTGGCTCTAGCGGGGACCTACGAGCAGTACTTC
TRBV5-1	TRBJ2-1	.	TRBD2	CASSTSGGSYNEQFF	TGCGCCAGCAGCACAAGCGGGGGCTCCTACAATGAGCAGTTCTTC
TRBV6-1	TRBJ1-1	.	.	CASSEGSTVNTEAFF	TGTGCCAGCAGTGAAGGTTCGACGGTGAACACTGAAGCTTTCTTT
TRBV11-2	TRBJ1-1	.	.	CASSYRAPEAFF	TGTGCCAGCAGTTACAGGGCCCCTGAAGCTTTCTTT
TRBV9	TRBJ2-7	.	.	CASSVEGALSYEQYF	TGTGCCAGCAGCGTAGAGGGAGCTCTTTCCTACGAGCAGTACTTC
TRBV5-4	TRBJ2-3	few	.	CASSLGRGTDTQYF	TGTGCCAGCAGCTTGGGCAGGGGCACAGATACGCAGTATTTT
TRBV6-5	TRBJ1-3	.	TRBD1	CASSGDRARGNTIYF	TGTGCCAGCAGTGGTGACAGGGCGAGGGGAAACACCATATATTTT
TRBV7-9	TRBJ1-2	once	.	CASSFDSYGYTF	TGTGCCAGCAGCTTTGACAGCTATGGCTACACCTTC
TRBV7-7	TRBJ2-3	.	.	CASSSGTARTDTQYF	TGTGCTAGCAGCTCAGGGACTGCACGCACAGATACGCAGTATTTT
TRBV5-5	TRBJ2-7	.	TRBD1	CASSLAGGSVYEQYF	TGTGCCAGCAGCTTGGCAGGGGGCAGCGTTTACGAGCAGTACTTC